These 2 T cell receptor beta chains were sequenced from one sample in a study of graft-versus-host responses after intestinal transplantation. The repertoire was sequenced with immunoSEQ multiplex PCR; TCRdb's copy has only in-frame clones and lacks some. The sample yields around 90,000 clones, roughly 91% seen once. Antigens for these TCRs are unknown. Sequenced here: unstimulated CD8+ T cells sorted from spleen or lymph node cells, sampled before intestinal transplant. The source of these receptors is a human donor who received an intestinal transplant.

This chain connects TRBV5-4 to TRBJ2-1; 10 bases map to TRBD2. The CDR3 length is 16 residues. Losses at the gene ends were 5 bases for V and 0 bases for J; bases not matched to a gene: 5. Germline CDR1 is SGHNT and CDR2 is YYREEE (reference sequence). Here the CDR3 DNA reads TGTGCCAGCAGTCCTCCTAGCGGGAGCTCCTACAATGAGCAGTTCTTC. Translating gives CASSPPSGSSYNEQFF.

This sequence joins TRBV12-5 and TRBJ1-5; D uncertain. Germline V gene sequence: CDR1 LGHNT, CDR2 FRNRAP. The length of the CDR3 is 16 residues. V shed 2 bases and J shed 0 bases, with 11 bases lying between them. Written as DNA, the CDR3 is TGTGCTAGTGGTTTGTCTGTGACAAATAGCAATCAGCCCCAGCATTTT. Translating gives CASGLSVTNSNQPQHF.